Below are 7 T cell receptor beta chains sequenced from a single sample in a study of long-term antiretroviral therapy in people with HIV. Running of the v3.0 immunoSEQ assay took place at survey level. Assay used: immunoSEQ multiplex PCR; TCRdb lists only in-frame clones, some missing. Of 9,500 to 15,000 clones listed, about 80% are singletons. Sequencing was performed on unsorted PBMCs, taken 3.1 years before starting antiretroviral therapy. These receptors all stem from a man in his forties or fifties with HIV.

The chain carries TRBV19 and TRBJ2-1; 8 nucleotides line up with TRBD1. The J segment lost 5 bases and the V segment lost 8 bases, leaving 2 bases of the junction unmatched. Germline loops: CDR1 LNHDA, CDR2 SQIVND (reference sequence). The CDR3 runs to 12 residues. The CDR3 DNA is TGTGCCAGTGGGGACAGGAACAATGAGCAGTTCTTC. Protein: CASGDRNNEQFF.

By sample fraction, this clone is medium-sized (0.01 to 0.1%). This sequence joins TRBV7-8 and TRBJ1-2; the match to TRBD1 covers 11 bases. Trimming removed 3 bases from V and 2 bases from J; junction bases left unmatched: 8. This CDR3 region has 17 residues. Germline loops: CDR1 SGHVS, CDR2 FQNEAQ. CDR3 amino acids: CASSFRGTGGGNYGYTF. DNA of the CDR3: TGTGCCAGCAGCTTCAGAGGGACAGGGGGTGGGAACTATGGCTACACCTTC.

V gene TRBV4-1 combines with J gene TRBJ1-2; no definite D call. V lost 1 base and J 4 bases, leaving 10 bases between the germline ends. Germline V lookup: CDR1 MGHRA, CDR2 YSYEKL. The CDR3 consists of 14 residues. The CDR3 spells CASSQGPGLYGYTF. Here the CDR3 DNA reads TGCGCCAGCAGCCAAGGCCCGGGCCTCTATGGCTACACCTTC.

The rearrangement links TRBV28 to TRBJ2-7, with 8 bases identical to TRBD1. V shed 6 bases, J shed 7 bases, and the junction held 11 bases outside the gene matches. The CDR3 is made up of 14 amino acids. Germline CDR1 is MDHEN and CDR2 is SYDVKM. CDR3 in amino acids: CASSSGTGAMEQYF. The CDR3 DNA sequence: TGTGCCAGCAGCTCCGGGACAGGTGCGATGGAGCAGTACTTC. Based on the CDR3 plus reference TRBV28 and TRBJ2-7, the full variable domain is DVKVTQSSRYLVKRTGEKVFLECVQDMDHENMFWYRQDPGLGLRLIYFSYDVKMKEKGDIPEGYSVSREKKERFSLILESASTNQTSMYLCASSSGTGAMEQYFGPGTRLTVT.

This clone is medium-sized (0.01 to 0.1%) within its sample. This chain links TRBV29-1 with TRBJ2-1; no clear D gene. V lost 6 bases and J 6 bases, leaving 15 bases between the germline ends. The CDR3 loop spans 13 amino acids. The germline CDR1 and CDR2 sequences are SQVTM and ANQGSEA. This CDR3 is CSVLAPESNEQFF. CDR3 DNA sequence: TGCAGCGTCTTAGCACCCGAGAGCAATGAGCAGTTCTTC.

This chain connects TRBV29-1 to TRBJ2-7; TRBD2 agrees at 10 bases. V lost 7 bases and J lost 4; bases outside the gene matches: 19. This CDR3 spans 17 amino acids. The germline gives CDR1 SQVTM, CDR2 ANQGSEA. CDR3 nucleotides: TGCAGCGCACTCAAGCGACCTAGCGGGAGAATCCGTTACGAGCAGTACTTC. Protein sequence: CSALKRPSGRIRYEQYF.

The chain recombines TRBV4-1 with TRBJ2-2; D is undetermined. Germline lookup yields CDR1 MGHRA and CDR2 YSYEKL. The V and J ends lost 7 bases and 6 bases respectively, with 12 bases between them. CDR3 size: 13 residues. The CDR3 loop is CASKGPKAGELFF. The DNA for the CDR3 is TGCGCCAGCAAGGGCCCCAAAGCCGGGGAGCTGTTTTTT.